Listed below are T cell receptor beta chains from one sample, sequenced in a study of blood T cell repertoires in COVID-19. Sequencing was performed with immunoSEQ multiplex PCR; in TCRdb, only in-frame clones are kept and a portion is missing. This table holds about 120,000 clones, roughly 76% found once. The sequenced sample consisted of peripheral blood. The receptor set was obtained from a human donor in a cohort sampled during active COVID-19. The conserved cysteine and the conserved F or W are not part of the CDR3 here. Each record gives: D gene, V gene, CDR3 protein. A D gene is named only where the DNA matches it firmly.

>TRBD2|TRBV19
ASRALGAAGDYEQY
>-|TRBV9
ASSPRAPSGQETQY
>TRBD1|TRBV3-1/TRBV3-2
ASSGRDSNSPLH
>-|TRBV4-3
ASSQEVTEGYYEQY
>-|TRBV6-1
ASSKGATSSYNEQF
>-|TRBV6-1
ASSERSRDYGYT
>-|TRBV18
ASSPPTVSYGYT
>-|TRBV27
ASSVDSVNTEAF
>TRBD1|TRBV7-9
ASSLVSGGGNTIY
>-|TRBV2
ASIRFGNTEAF
>-|TRBV5-1
ASSFDSYLNTEAF
>-|TRBV7-3
ASSSGRNQPQH
>TRBD2|TRBV5-1
ASSLDTSDETQY